This T cell receptor (beta chain) originates from a study of shared clonotypes between healthy human individuals. Points on this clone: The same CDR3 also results from other DNA sequences found in this sample.

Trimming removed 4 bases from V and 3 bases from J; junction bases left unmatched: 2. Germline V lookup: CDR1 SGHRS, CDR2 YFSETQ. This CDR3 spans 15 amino acids. The method was immunoSEQ multiplex PCR; TCRdb's version includes in-frame clones alone and lacks a portion of them. The sample has some 900,000 clones, more than 75% seen once. The chain has TRBV5-1 and TRBJ2-3; 13 positions agree with TRBD2. This clonotype was obtained from a young man in good health. Sequencing used memory CD4+ T cells sorted from blood. Indicated subset: CD45RA-negative fraction. CDR3 nucleotide sequence: TGCGCCAGCAGCCTACTAGCGGGAGGGACAGATACGCAGTATTTT. The encoded protein is CASSLLAGGTDTQYF. The full variable domain, rest sourced from reference TRBV5-1 and TRBJ2-3, is KAGVTQTPRYLIKTRGQQVTLSCSPISGHRSVSWYQQTPGQGLQFLFEYFSETQRNKGNFPGRFSGRQFSNSRSEMNVSTLELGDSALYLCASSLLAGGTDTQYFGPGTRLTVL.